The next 29 T cell receptor beta chains were all read from a single sample in a study of blood T cell repertoires in COVID-19. Assay: immunoSEQ multiplex PCR; the TCRdb copy retains only in-frame clones and omits some. Among around 700,000 clones listed, about 87% were seen once. The material sequenced was peripheral blood. The source is a woman aged 18-29 years with acute or convalescent COVID-19.

J is TRBJ1-6 and V is TRBV28; 11 nucleotides align to TRBD1. This CDR3 has 16 amino acids. Trimming at V came to 4 bases and at J to 8 bases, leaving 7 bases not matched to a gene. Germline CDR1 reads MDHEN; CDR2 reads SYDVKM. The DNA of the CDR3 is TGTGCCAGCAGTTCTCCGGGACAGGGGGAGGATTCACCCCTCCACTTT. Translating it yields CASSSPGQGEDSPLHF. The full variable domain, completed using reference TRBV28 and TRBJ1-6, is DVKVTQSSRYLVKRTGEKVFLECVQDMDHENMFWYRQDPGLGLRLIYFSYDVKMKEKGDIPEGYSVSREKKERFSLILESASTNQTSMYLCASSSPGQGEDSPLHFGNGTRLTVT.

The V and J genes are TRBV3-1 (or the pseudogene TRBV3-2) and TRBJ1-6; 7 bases are shared with TRBD1. There are 15 residues in the CDR3. The V gene's germline CDR1 is LGHDT and CDR2 YNNKEL (reference sequence). Germline trimming cut 3 bases from V and 7 bases from J; bases unmatched to any gene: 6. CDR3 sequence: CASSQDRPRNSPLHF. The CDR3 DNA is TGTGCCAGCAGCCAGGACAGGCCTCGAAATTCACCCCTCCACTTT.

The chain's CDR3 is CASSIDPTGWDYGYTF. The CDR3 bases are TGTGCCAGTAGTATAGATCCGACAGGGTGGGACTATGGCTACACCTTC. J is TRBJ1-2 and V is TRBV19, with TRBD1 matching over 7 bases. CDR1 and CDR2 from the germline V gene are LNHDA and SQIVND (reference sequence). The CDR3 runs 16 residues. V lost 0 bases and J lost 3; bases outside the gene matches: 7.

Of note for this clone: A read error may produce the germline difference seen at one junction end. The V call is TRBV5-6, the J call TRBJ2-1; either TRBD1 or TRBD2 may supply D (6 bases each). The CDR3 extends over 13 amino acids. CDR1 and CDR2 from the germline V gene are SGHDT and YYEEEE. The CDR3 loop is CASSLGGLVEQFF. The CDR3 DNA is TGTGCCAGCAGTTTGGGGGGCCTAGTTGAGCAGTTCTTC.

V usage is TRBV29-1 and J usage is TRBJ1-4; no firm D call. Trimming shortened V by 4 bases and J by 1 base, and 7 bases separated the two germline ends. From germline, CDR1 is SQVTM and CDR2 ANQGSEA. This CDR3 is built from 13 residues. In DNA, the CDR3 is TGCAGCGTTGTGGAGGGAACTAATGAAAAACTGTTTTTT. Translating it yields CSVVEGTNEKLFF.

The chain has TRBV6-5 and TRBJ1-1; the match to TRBD1 covers 9 bases. This CDR3 region has 15 residues. Germline lookup yields CDR1 MNHEY and CDR2 SVGAGI. The V segment lost 6 bases and the J segment 4 bases; nucleotides outside the gene matches: 9. The CDR3 is CASRGSTQGATEAFF. CDR3 coding DNA: TGTGCCAGCAGAGGTTCAACACAGGGGGCCACTGAAGCTTTCTTT.

This chain connects TRBV19 to TRBJ2-1, with D possibly TRBD2 on 5 matching bases. The CDR3 consists of 13 residues. Germline assignment: CDR1 LNHDA and CDR2 SQIVND (reference sequence). The V end was cut by 7 bases, the J end by 6 bases, with 13 bases between. This chain's CDR3 is CASKYGGSNEQFF. As DNA, the CDR3 is TGTGCCAGTAAGTATGGAGGAAGCAATGAGCAGTTCTTC. Combining the CDR3 with reference TRBV19 and TRBJ2-1 gives the whole variable domain DGGITQSPKYLFRKEGQNVTLSCEQNLNHDAMYWYRQDPGQGLRLIYYSQIVNDFQKGDIAEGYSVSREKKESFPLTVTSAQKNPTAFYLCASKYGGSNEQFFGPGTRLTVL.

The rearrangement uses TRBV3-1 (or the pseudogene TRBV3-2) and TRBJ2-7, with 12 bases fitting TRBD2. The CDR3 is made up of 15 amino acids. Germline V gene lookup returns CDR1 LGHDT and CDR2 YNNKEL (reference sequence). J lost 4 bases, V lost 2 bases, and 3 bases had no gene match. The CDR3 is CASSQLAGGQYEQYF. For the CDR3, the DNA is TGTGCCAGCAGCCAACTAGCGGGGGGGCAATACGAGCAGTACTTC.

The V and J genes are TRBV24-1 and TRBJ2-3, with 9 bases fitting TRBD1. Germline loops: CDR1 KGHDR, CDR2 SFDVKD. The CDR3 spans 16 residues. V dropped 2 bases and J dropped 2; count of bases not matched to a gene: 4. This CDR3 reads CATSDSTGGPTDTQYF. The CDR3 DNA follows: TGTGCCACCAGTGATTCTACAGGGGGCCCCACAGATACGCAGTATTTT.

The J gene is TRBJ1-2, the V gene TRBV9; the match to TRBD1 covers 7 bases. Looked up from germline, CDR1 is SGDLS and CDR2 is YYNGEE. The CDR3 consists of 15 residues. The junction had 2 bases not matched to a gene; V was cut back by 0 bases and J by 0 bases. For the CDR3, the DNA is TGTGCCAGCAGCGTAGAAGGGGGCCCTAACTATGGCTACACCTTC. Translating gives CASSVEGGPNYGYTF.

V is TRBV24-1 and J is TRBJ1-4; D remains ambiguous. This CDR3 spans 16 amino acids. CDR1 KGHDR and CDR2 SFDVKD come from the germline V gene. V gave up 1 base and J gave up 7 bases, with 15 bases separating them. The CDR3 DNA reads as TGTGCCACCAGTGATTTAGGCAGAGATGGGAGTGAAAAACTGTTTTTT. Translated, it gives CATSDLGRDGSEKLFF.

The chain couples TRBV9 to TRBJ1-2, with no clear D. V was cut by 1 base and J by 8 bases, with 12 bases left in between. The CDR3 runs 13 residues. Germline values: CDR1 SGDLS, CDR2 YYNGEE. CDR3 nucleotide sequence: TGTGCCAGCAGCGTAAGTGAGGGAACGGGCTACACCTTC. It specifies CASSVSEGTGYTF. The whole variable domain, remainder taken from reference TRBV9 and TRBJ1-2, is DSGVTQTPKHLITATGQRVTLRCSPRSGDLSVYWYQQSLDQGLQFLIQYYNGEERAKGNILERFSAQQFPDLHSELNLSSLELGDSALYFCASSVSEGTGYTFGSGTRLTVV.

This clone was seen a single time. The chain joins TRBV24-1 to TRBJ1-1; D is unclear. Trimming removed 4 bases from V and 0 bases from J, with 2 bases in between. CDR1 is KGHDR and CDR2 is SFDVKD in the germline V gene. This CDR3 has 12 amino acids. The CDR3 here is CATSDVNTEAFF. In DNA, the CDR3 is TGTGCCACCAGTGACGTGAACACTGAAGCTTTCTTT.

J is TRBJ1-2 and V is TRBV6-5, with a weak D call TRBD1 (6 bases). Per germline, CDR1 MNHEY and CDR2 SVGAGI. Trimming cost V 4 bases and J 5 bases, with 14 bases left between them. This CDR3 has 14 residues. This CDR3 reads CASSLQQGAYGYTF. DNA of the CDR3: TGTGCCAGCAGTTTACAACAGGGCGCATATGGCTACACCTTC.

The V call is TRBV19, the J call TRBJ2-5; 7 nucleotides align to TRBD1. The ends lost 1 base at V and 3 bases at J; junction bases unmatched: 2. CDR1 and CDR2 from the germline V gene are LNHDA and SQIVND (reference sequence). The CDR3 totals 14 residues. CDR3 in DNA: TGTGCCAGTAGTATAGGGGGGACAGAAGAGACCCAGTACTTC. Amino acid sequence: CASSIGGTEETQYF.

The V gene is TRBV19, the J gene TRBJ1-2, with 7 bases aligning to TRBD1. Germline V CDR1 and CDR2: LNHDA, SQIVND (reference sequence). V was pared by 7 bases and J by 4 bases, with 15 bases of the junction left unmatched. The CDR3 spans 16 residues. This chain's CDR3 is CASTGTGVLLSYGYTF. CDR3 nucleotides: TGTGCCAGTACCGGAACAGGGGTTTTGTTAAGCTATGGCTACACCTTC.

The V and J genes are TRBV2 and TRBJ1-5; D may be TRBD1 (5 bases). The CDR3 covers 13 residues. V lost 8 bases to trimming and J lost 3 bases, with 11 bases between them. The germline CDR1 and CDR2 sequences are SNHLY and FYNNEI. CDR3 DNA sequence: TGTGCCAGCGGGGAGGGACCCAATCAGCCCCAGCATTTT. This codes for CASGEGPNQPQHF.

V is TRBV19 and J is TRBJ1-4; TRBD1 matches 9 bases. The CDR3 is made up of 15 amino acids. The V segment lost 2 bases and the J segment 5 bases; nucleotides outside the gene matches: 3. Germline V CDR1 and CDR2: LNHDA, SQIVND (reference sequence). The CDR3 DNA reads TGTGCCAGTAGTATAAGGGACAGGGAAAATGAAAAACTGTTTTTT. Amino acid sequence: CASSIRDRENEKLFF.

Only one count was recorded for this clone. V and J are TRBV7-9 and TRBJ2-7; weak D call: TRBD1 (6 bases). The CDR3 is 13 residues long. Germline assignment: CDR1 SEHNR and CDR2 FQNEAQ (reference sequence). V was trimmed by 1 base and J by 6 bases, leaving 10 bases between them. CDR3 sequence reads: CASSLDWGLEQYF. The CDR3 DNA sequence: TGTGCCAGCAGCTTAGATTGGGGGCTCGAGCAGTACTTC.

The chain is built from TRBV7-9 and TRBJ2-2; no clear D gene. V was trimmed by 3 bases and J by 0 bases, leaving 11 bases between them. CDR3 length equals 16 residues. Germline V gene data show CDR1 as SEHNR and CDR2 as FQNEAQ (reference sequence). CDR3: CASSFKSPANTGELFF. The CDR3 bases are TGTGCCAGCAGCTTTAAGTCCCCAGCGAACACCGGGGAGCTGTTTTTT.

The V call is TRBV11-2, the J call TRBJ1-1; D is uncertain. The CDR3 extends over 14 amino acids. Trimming pared 5 bases from V and 7 bases from J, leaving 17 bases between. Per the germline V gene, CDR1 is SGHAT and CDR2 is FQNNGV. The DNA for the CDR3 is TGTGCCAGCAGCCCCCTGGGAGGGAACGGTGAAGCTTTCTTT. Its protein is CASSPLGGNGEAFF.

This clone was observed a single time. The V call is TRBV19, the J call TRBJ2-7; possible D gene TRBD2, 6 bases. The CDR3 spans 15 residues. V was cut by 7 bases and J by 4 bases, with 20 bases left in between. Germline CDR1 reads LNHDA; CDR2 reads SQIVND (reference sequence). The CDR3: CASTKGTAGPYEQYF. CDR3 nucleotides: TGTGCCAGTACAAAGGGGACTGCCGGACCTTACGAGCAGTACTTC.

The J gene is TRBJ1-5, the V gene TRBV6-4; D uncertain. With 5 bases removed from V and 0 bases from J, the gap between germline ends came to 5 bases. The CDR3 is made up of 13 amino acids. In germline, CDR1 is MRHNA, CDR2 SNTAGT. CDR3 protein: CASSLNSNQPQHF. As DNA, the CDR3 is TGTGCCAGCAGTCTTAATAGCAATCAGCCCCAGCATTTT.

The V and J genes are TRBV3-1 (or the pseudogene TRBV3-2) and TRBJ2-2; 7 nucleotides match TRBD1. The CDR3 covers 18 residues. In germline, CDR1 is LGHDT, CDR2 YNNKEL (reference sequence). V gave up 0 bases and J gave up 5 bases; unmatched junction bases: 12. CDR3 amino acids: CASSQETYRQGWTGELFF. The CDR3 nucleotides are TGTGCCAGCAGCCAAGAGACCTACCGACAGGGTTGGACCGGGGAGCTGTTTTTT.

The chain employs TRBV5-1 and TRBJ2-2; the D gene is possibly TRBD2 (7 bases). The V gene lost 7 bases and the J gene lost 7 bases, with 26 bases spanning the gap. The length of the CDR3 is 17 residues. From germline, CDR1 is SGHRS and CDR2 YFSETQ. The CDR3 loop is CASSPPGWGGLVGELFF. Here the CDR3 DNA reads TGCGCCAGCTCTCCCCCCGGGTGGGGGGGGCTGGTCGGGGAGCTGTTTTTT. The full variable domain, with the rest looked up from reference TRBV5-1 and TRBJ2-2, is KAGVTQTPRYLIKTRGQQVTLSCSPISGHRSVSWYQQTPGQGLQFLFEYFSETQRNKGNFPGRFSGRQFSNSRSEMNVSTLELGDSALYLCASSPPGWGGLVGELFFGEGSRLTVL.

This clone was picked up one time. The gene calls are TRBV6-6 and TRBJ2-1; the match to TRBD2 covers 13 bases. The CDR3 is 15 amino acids. The V gene end was trimmed by 2 bases and the J gene end by 9 bases; junction bases not matched to a gene: 4. Germline loops: CDR1 MNHNY, CDR2 SVGAGI (reference sequence). CDR3 sequence (DNA): TGTGCCAGCAGTTACGGGACTAGCGGGGAGGGTGAGCAGTTCTTC. Its translation is CASSYGTSGEGEQFF.

The chain links TRBV6-6 to TRBJ1-4; D unresolved. From germline, CDR1 is MNHNY and CDR2 SVGAGI (reference sequence). Trimming removed 4 bases at V and 0 bases at J, with 9 bases between. This CDR3 contains 15 residues. The CDR3 DNA reads as TGTGCCAGCAGTTCCACTACCACAACTAATGAAAAACTGTTTTTT. Translated, it gives CASSSTTTTNEKLFF.

The rearrangement uses TRBV7-2 and TRBJ2-7; 10 nucleotides match TRBD2. The length of the CDR3 is 15 residues. With V trimmed by 5 bases and J by 6 bases, 10 bases remained unmatched. Germline V CDR1 and CDR2: SGHTA, FQGNSA. The CDR3 loop reads CASSPITSGAFEQYF. In DNA, the CDR3 is TGTGCCAGCAGCCCGATCACTAGCGGGGCTTTCGAGCAGTACTTC. The whole variable domain, filled in from reference TRBV7-2 and TRBJ2-7, reads GAGVSQSPSNKVTEKGKDVELRCDPISGHTALYWYRQSLGQGLEFLIYFQGNSAPDKSGLPSDRFSAERTGGSVSTLTIQRTQQEDSAVYLCASSPITSGAFEQYFGPGTRLTVT.

This clone was observed a single time. The V and J genes are TRBV4-2 and TRBJ2-7; D might be TRBD1 (6 bases). The CDR3 contains 15 residues. CDR1 is LGHNA, CDR2 YNFKEQ, per germline. Trimming took off 2 bases at V and 2 bases at J, with 13 bases between the two ends. CDR3 nucleotides: TGTGCCAGCAGCCAACCGGACAGAGGAACCTACGAGCAGTACTTC. Protein sequence: CASSQPDRGTYEQYF.